The clone carrying this T cell receptor (beta chain) has a count of ten or more. Antigen specificity is unknown. Using RNA transcripts as the source, TCR beta CDR3 regions were amplified. The study used the HTBI primer set for a first-round RT-PCR of the TCR CDR3. Using its own MiXCR run on the multiplex PCR reads, TCRdb lists one record per CDR3 protein. The table has 550,000 to 600,000 distinct CDR3 sequences, 16% seen once. Together with thyroid ultrasound, orbital computed tomography, serum thyroxine and TRAb, clinical symptoms were used for diagnoses. V lost 4 bases, J lost 9 bases, and 11 bases stayed unmatched. Germline-derived CDR1 and CDR2 are SGDLS and YYNGEE. The CDR3 totals 16 residues. The record originates from a study of T cells in Graves' hyperthyroidism and ophthalmopathy. Whole-study results and caveats: Clonotypes that were expanded in thyroid above 0.001 mostly appeared in blood too. With a median lead of about 6.9 months before onset, the model predicted ophthalmopathy.

The receptor's source is a woman aged 18-29 years with Graves' hyperthyroidism. The chain employs TRBV9 and TRBJ1-6; 9 bases map to TRBD1. The sequencing sample was made of blood. The CDR3: CASSKLGQGVGSPLHF. The CDR3 DNA is TGTGCCAGCAGCAAACTGGGACAGGGAGTTGGTTCACCCCTCCACTTT.